Presented here are 22 T cell receptor beta chains from one specimen sequenced in a study of patients and donors after allogeneic stem cell transplantation. TCRdb re-called the RT-PCR reads through MiXCR, storing one row per CDR3 protein. The table has tens of thousands of distinct CDR3 sequences, approximately 25% seen once. The sample was blood, either unsorted or a sorted T cell fraction (not recorded which). The receptors originated from a human donor who was either an allogeneic HSCT recipient or a stem cell or donor lymphocyte infusion donor (not recorded which). It is not recorded whose cells these are; they may come from a transplant donor.

This sequence joins TRBV6-1 and TRBJ1-5; perhaps TRBD1 as D (6 bases). From germline, CDR1 is MNHNS and CDR2 SASEGT. V gave up 7 bases and J gave up 7 bases, with 8 bases separating them. The CDR3 is made up of 11 amino acids. CDR3 nucleotide sequence: TGTGCCAGCAAGGGGGGCCAGCCCCAGCATTTT. Its protein is CASKGGQPQHF.

J is TRBJ1-6 and V is TRBV5-1; D is uncertain. With 6 bases removed from V and 7 bases from J, the gap between germline ends came to 11 bases. CDR1 is SGHRS, CDR2 YFSETQ, per germline. The CDR3 loop spans 13 amino acids. The CDR3, as DNA: TGCGCCAGCATCGGACTGTTAAATTCACCCCTCCACTTT. Its translation is CASIGLLNSPLHF.

This chain joins TRBV7-3 and TRBJ2-1; unclear D gene. Per germline, CDR1 SGHTA and CDR2 FQGTGA. V shed 3 bases and J shed 6 bases, with 6 bases lying between them. The CDR3 extends over 12 amino acids. Here the CDR3 DNA reads TGTGCCAGCAGCTTCCCTCCCAATGAGCAGTTCTTC. This sequence encodes CASSFPPNEQFF.

The chain links TRBV12-3 or TRBV12-4 to TRBJ2-3; 12 bases agree with TRBD1. V lost 3 bases, J lost 1 base, and 5 bases stayed unmatched. This CDR3 has 17 residues. CDR3 amino acids: CASSFPGQGAGTDTQYF. The DNA for the CDR3 is TGTGCCAGCAGTTTCCCGGGACAGGGGGCAGGCACAGATACGCAGTATTTT.

This rearrangement joins TRBV7-9 to TRBJ2-1; 8 bases are a match to TRBD2. V lost 1 base, J lost 5 bases, and 16 bases stayed unmatched. CDR1 and CDR2 from the germline V gene are SEHNR and FQNEAQ (reference sequence). The CDR3 contains 19 residues. CDR3 residues: CASSLVATSEPPWDNEQFF. The CDR3 region has the DNA TGTGCCAGCAGCTTAGTAGCGACTAGCGAACCCCCTTGGGACAATGAGCAGTTCTTC.

The chain couples TRBV7-8 to TRBJ1-4, with a tentative D call TRBD1 (5 bases). CDR3 length: 15 amino acids. Germline lookup yields CDR1 SGHVS and CDR2 FQNEAQ. The ends were cut back, 5 bases at V and 7 bases at J, with 17 bases in the middle. Written as DNA, the CDR3 is TGTGCCAGCAGCCTACGGTGGCAGGGAAGTGAAAAACTGTTTTTT. This encodes CASSLRWQGSEKLFF.

This clonotype was detected only once. The chain is built from TRBV5-5 and TRBJ2-5, with 8 bases that match TRBD1. This CDR3 comprises 16 residues. Germline V CDR1 and CDR2: SGHKS, YYEKEE (reference sequence). Unmatched junction bases numbered 7, after V lost 3 bases and J lost 0 bases. CDR3 loop: CASSSGQAMYQETQYF. Written as DNA, the CDR3 is TGTGCCAGCAGCTCGGGACAGGCGATGTACCAAGAGACCCAGTACTTC.

This clonotype was detected a few times. This chain links TRBV7-9 with TRBJ1-6, with a possible D match to TRBD1 (6 bases). Germline V CDR1 and CDR2: SEHNR, FQNEAQ (reference sequence). V lost 3 bases, J lost 0 bases, and 15 bases lay in between. This CDR3 has 18 amino acids. The CDR3 sequence: CASSFVGQSSSYNSPLHF. For the CDR3, the DNA is TGTGCCAGCAGCTTTGTAGGACAGTCAAGCTCCTATAATTCACCCCTCCACTTT.

This rearrangement joins TRBV10-3 to TRBJ1-3; D is ambiguous. This CDR3 spans 11 amino acids. Germline CDR1 ENHRY, CDR2 SYGVKD. Trimming removed 11 bases from V and 2 bases from J, with 7 bases in between. The CDR3 loop reads CASEAGNTIYF. The CDR3 DNA reads as TGTGCCTCCGAGGCTGGAAACACCATATATTTT.

This clonotype came up many times. The chain carries TRBV29-1 and TRBJ2-5, with 9 bases identical to TRBD2. With 6 bases clipped from V and 4 bases from J, the junction kept 9 bases outside the gene matches. Germline lookup yields CDR1 SQVTM and CDR2 ANQGSEA. The CDR3 contains 14 residues. CDR3 in DNA: TGCAGCGTGGGGGGGACTAGCATATCAGAGACCCAGTACTTC. This codes for CSVGGTSISETQYF.

V is TRBV6-6 and J is TRBJ1-6, with no clear D. Germline V lookup: CDR1 MNHNY, CDR2 SVGAGI (reference sequence). V dropped 1 base and J dropped 4 bases, with 8 bases sitting between them. The CDR3 spans 15 residues. CDR3 DNA sequence: TGTGCCAGCAGTTACTACACAGAGTATAATTCACCCCTCCACTTT. Its protein product is CASSYYTEYNSPLHF.

This chain joins TRBV29-1 and TRBJ2-3; the D is unclear. The CDR3 consists of 13 residues. V shed 6 bases and J shed 2 bases, with 12 bases lying between them. CDR1 SQVTM and CDR2 ANQGSEA come from the germline V gene. The CDR3 bases are TGCAGCGTCGCCCACCAGCACACAGATACGCAGTATTTT. Translation gives CSVAHQHTDTQYF.

This chain joins TRBV7-9 and TRBJ2-1; D gene unclear. Germline CDR1 is SEHNR and CDR2 is FQNEAQ (reference sequence). The CDR3 is 13 amino acids. V was shortened by 1 base and J by 8 bases, with 9 bases between the two germline ends. The CDR3 loop reads CASSLGPWDEQFF. In nucleotides, the CDR3 is TGTGCCAGCAGCTTAGGACCCTGGGATGAGCAGTTCTTC.

In its sample, this clonotype was seen a few times. V usage is TRBV6-5 and J usage is TRBJ2-3; D remains ambiguous. CDR1 and CDR2 (germline): MNHEY, SVGAGI. The length of the CDR3 is 15 residues. The ends were cut back, 0 bases at V and 2 bases at J, with 9 bases in the middle. The CDR3 spells CASSYSGLFTDTQYF. Here the CDR3 DNA reads TGTGCCAGCAGTTACTCAGGGCTCTTCACAGATACGCAGTATTTT.

In this sample, this clonotype turned up a few times. V usage is TRBV2 and J usage is TRBJ2-1; D assignment may be TRBD1 or TRBD2 (5 bases each). Deletions cut 1 base from V and 8 bases from J, with 15 bases between. Germline CDR1 is SNHLY and CDR2 is FYNNEI. The CDR3 is 15 residues long. The CDR3 region has the DNA TGTGCCAGCAGTGAAGGGGTCACTAGGGGCGATGAGCAGTTCTTC. It encodes CASSEGVTRGDEQFF.

The genes are TRBV3-1 and TRBJ2-2; no firm D call. From germline, CDR1 is LGHDT and CDR2 YNNKEL (reference sequence). The length of the CDR3 is 14 residues. V was shortened by 2 bases and J by 4 bases, with 8 bases between the two germline ends. CDR3 sequence (DNA): TGTGCCAGCAGCCAATTGAGCAGCACCGGGGAGCTGTTTTTT. It specifies CASSQLSSTGELFF. Variable domain in full (rest from reference TRBV3-1 and TRBJ2-2): DTAVSQTPKYLVTQMGNDKSIKCEQNLGHDTMYWYKQDSKKFLKIMFSYNNKELIINETVPNRFSPKSPDKAHLNLHINSLELGDSAVYFCASSQLSSTGELFFGEGSRLTVL.

The rearrangement joins TRBV20-1 to TRBJ1-4, with 8 bases lining up with TRBD1. The CDR3 runs to 12 residues. Germline V gives CDR1 DFQATT, CDR2 SNEGSKA (reference sequence). V dropped 1 base and J dropped 11; count of bases not matched to a gene: 3. CDR3 coding DNA: TGCAGTGCTAGAGCGCCAGGGGGCAAACTGTTTTTT. This encodes CSARAPGGKLFF.

This clonotype was detected a few times. The chain combines TRBV5-1 with TRBJ1-1; no reliable D call. V was pared by 1 base and J by 11 bases, with 12 bases between. The CDR3 is 12 residues long. Germline CDR1 SGHRS, CDR2 YFSETQ. This CDR3 is CASSLTPGSAFF. The CDR3 DNA reads TGCGCCAGCAGCTTGACCCCCGGGAGTGCTTTCTTT.

This clonotype was counted between two and nine times. The V call is TRBV29-1, the J call TRBJ2-7; D remains ambiguous. The ends were cut back, 2 bases at V and 2 bases at J, with 10 bases in the middle. Germline CDR1 SQVTM, CDR2 ANQGSEA. The CDR3 runs 13 residues. This chain's CDR3 is CSVEWEATYEQYF. CDR3 bases: TGCAGCGTTGAATGGGAAGCCACCTACGAGCAGTACTTC.

The DNA for the CDR3 is TGCAGTGCTAGAGACCCTTTCACAGATACGCAGTATTTT. Protein sequence: CSARDPFTDTQYF. This chain connects TRBV20-1 to TRBJ2-3, with D unclear. CDR1 and CDR2 (germline): DFQATT, SNEGSKA (reference sequence). This CDR3 is built from 13 residues. Trimming shortened V by 0 bases and J by 2 bases, and 6 bases separated the two germline ends.

The chain links TRBV4-2 to TRBJ1-6; no clear D. The ends were cut back, 0 bases at V and 11 bases at J, with 20 bases in the middle. Germline-derived CDR1 and CDR2 are LGHNA and YNFKEQ. The CDR3 loop spans 17 amino acids. The CDR3 DNA reads TGTGCCAGCAGCCAAGATCAGGCGGGCCACTTACCTCCACCCCTCCACTTT. Its translation is CASSQDQAGHLPPPLHF.

The rearrangement uses TRBV6-2 or TRBV6-3 and TRBJ1-6, with no clear D. Per the germline V gene, CDR1 is MNHEY and CDR2 is SVGEGT. There are 17 residues in the CDR3. V was pared by 4 bases and J by 5 bases, with 18 bases between. This chain's CDR3 is CASSFIPTRSNNSPLHF. Written as DNA, the CDR3 is TGTGCCAGCAGTTTCATTCCGACGCGGAGTAATAATTCACCCCTCCACTTT.